This passage covers 19 T cell receptor beta chains from one sample sequenced in a study of blood T cell repertoires in COVID-19. The data were produced by immunoSEQ multiplex PCR, yet TCRdb's version contains in-frame clones alone and is incomplete. The data hold tens of thousands of clones, with about 90% observed a single time. Sequences were obtained from peripheral blood. The receptor source for this set is a man aged 60-69 years with acute or convalescent COVID-19.

The chain carries TRBV7-9 and TRBJ2-3; 12 nucleotides line up with TRBD2. The CDR3 extends over 16 amino acids. Trimming at V came to 6 bases and at J to 2 bases, leaving 6 bases not matched to a gene. From germline, CDR1 is SEHNR and CDR2 FQNEAQ (reference sequence). The DNA of the CDR3 is TGTGCCAGCAGACCCGGACTAGCGGGGACCACAGATACGCAGTATTTT. Translating it yields CASRPGLAGTTDTQYF.

The chain couples TRBV5-1 to TRBJ2-3; the match to TRBD2 covers 8 bases. V trimming: 2 bases; J trimming: 2 bases; junction bases outside the gene matches: 4. This CDR3 is built from 15 residues. In germline, CDR1 is SGHRS, CDR2 YFSETQ. The CDR3 protein is CASSFSGTITDTQYF. CDR3 in DNA: TGCGCCAGCAGCTTTAGCGGGACGATCACAGATACGCAGTATTTT.

Here the CDR3 reads CACTYGSYEQYF. The DNA of the CDR3 is TGTGCCTGTACCTACGGGTCCTACGAGCAGTACTTC. The rearrangement uses TRBV30 and TRBJ2-7; unclear D gene. From germline, CDR1 is GTSNPN and CDR2 SVGIG (reference sequence). This CDR3 spans 12 amino acids. Between the trimmed V and J ends, which lost 6 bases and 1 base, there was a span of 10 bases.

The J gene is TRBJ1-3, the V gene TRBV19; D is ambiguous. Germline V gives CDR1 LNHDA, CDR2 SQIVND (reference sequence). This CDR3 region has 14 residues. V shed 7 bases and J shed 1 base, with 11 bases lying between them. The CDR3 here is CASTRSGSGNTIYF. CDR3 nucleotides: TGTGCCAGTACCCGGAGTGGTTCTGGAAACACCATATATTTT. Full variable domain (outside the CDR3, taken from reference TRBV19 and TRBJ1-3): DGGITQSPKYLFRKEGQNVTLSCEQNLNHDAMYWYRQDPGQGLRLIYYSQIVNDFQKGDIAEGYSVSREKKESFPLTVTSAQKNPTAFYLCASTRSGSGNTIYFGEGSWLTVV.

CDR3 sequence: CASSQAGETQYF. The DNA of the CDR3 is TGTGCCAGTAGCCAAGCGGGAGAGACCCAGTACTTC. The rearrangement joins TRBV19 to TRBJ2-5; D may be TRBD2 (6 bases). V lost 6 bases and J 4 bases, leaving 9 bases between the germline ends. In germline, CDR1 is LNHDA, CDR2 SQIVND (reference sequence). The CDR3 has 12 residues.

The genes are TRBV5-4 and TRBJ2-1; 10 positions match TRBD2. V shed 1 base and J 10 bases; nucleotides not matched to a gene: 11. CDR3 length: 16 amino acids. The germline CDR1 and CDR2 sequences are SGHNT and YYREEE (reference sequence). CDR3 nucleotides: TGTGCCAGCAGCTTGTGGTCTCTAGCGGGAGAAGGCGAGCAGTTCTTC. It is translated as CASSLWSLAGEGEQFF.

The V and J genes are TRBV6-5 and TRBJ2-7, with D perhaps matching TRBD2 (6 bases). Trimming shortened V by 5 bases and J by 6 bases, and 20 bases separated the two germline ends. The CDR3 runs 15 residues. CDR1 and CDR2 from the germline V gene are MNHEY and SVGAGI. This CDR3 is CASSKGLRGRSEQYF. The CDR3 DNA reads TGTGCCAGCAGTAAGGGGCTGCGGGGCCGCAGCGAGCAGTACTTC.

The chain joins TRBV19 to TRBJ1-5; a possible D gene is TRBD1 (6 bases). Germline loops: CDR1 LNHDA, CDR2 SQIVND (reference sequence). Trimming pared 2 bases from V and 4 bases from J, leaving 9 bases between. CDR3 length: 14 amino acids. The CDR3: CASSITGRNQPQHF. CDR3 DNA: TGTGCCAGTAGTATAACAGGGCGTAATCAGCCCCAGCATTTT. Combining the CDR3 with reference TRBV19 and TRBJ1-5 gives the whole variable domain DGGITQSPKYLFRKEGQNVTLSCEQNLNHDAMYWYRQDPGQGLRLIYYSQIVNDFQKGDIAEGYSVSREKKESFPLTVTSAQKNPTAFYLCASSITGRNQPQHFGDGTRLSIL.

The chain links TRBV24-1 to TRBJ2-3, with 12 bases matching TRBD1. The germline CDR1 and CDR2 sequences are KGHDR and SFDVKD. Trimming cost V 5 bases and J 4 bases; bases outside gene matches: 3. The CDR3 is 15 residues long. The CDR3 loop reads CATSGGTGGADTQYF. The CDR3 DNA is TGTGCCACCAGTGGAGGGACAGGGGGCGCAGATACGCAGTATTTT.

CDR3 loop: CASSPGTGSKAFF. In nucleotides, the CDR3 is TGTGCCAGCAGCCCTGGGACAGGGAGTAAAGCTTTCTTT. The chain employs TRBV3-1 (or the pseudogene TRBV3-2) and TRBJ1-1; TRBD1 matches 9 bases. This CDR3 spans 13 amino acids. V trimming: 4 bases; J trimming: 9 bases; junction bases outside the gene matches: 6. The germline gives CDR1 LGHDT, CDR2 YNNKEL (reference sequence).

This chain connects TRBV28 to TRBJ1-1; D is undetermined. This CDR3 is 12 amino acids long. V lost 10 bases and J 5 bases, leaving 14 bases between the germline ends. CDR1 and CDR2 from the germline V gene are MDHEN and SYDVKM. CDR3 region: CATLMGATEAFF. The DNA of the CDR3 is TGTGCCACCCTGATGGGAGCTACTGAAGCTTTCTTT. The variable domain in full, with the rest retrieved from reference TRBV28 and TRBJ1-1, is DVKVTQSSRYLVKRTGEKVFLECVQDMDHENMFWYRQDPGLGLRLIYFSYDVKMKEKGDIPEGYSVSREKKERFSLILESASTNQTSMYLCATLMGATEAFFGQGTRLTVV.

The V gene is TRBV6-1, the J gene TRBJ2-5, with 10 bases lining up with TRBD1. The germline CDR1 and CDR2 sequences are MNHNS and SASEGT. The CDR3 sequence is 17 residues long. Trimming removed 4 bases from V and 4 bases from J; junction bases left unmatched: 12. The DNA for the CDR3 is TGTGCCAGCAGTGCATTAAGCGGGACAGGGGTGGGAGAGACCCAGTACTTC. Its translation: CASSALSGTGVGETQYF.

This clone has a handful of counts. J is TRBJ1-5 and V is TRBV19, with 8 bases lining up with TRBD1. This CDR3 is 19 amino acids long. Germline V gives CDR1 LNHDA, CDR2 SQIVND (reference sequence). V lost 7 bases and J lost 2; bases outside the gene matches: 19. CDR3 protein: CASKLYGQGAGVGNQPQHF. The CDR3 region has the DNA TGTGCCAGTAAACTATACGGGCAGGGGGCTGGCGTGGGCAATCAGCCCCAGCATTTT.

The chain carries TRBV10-3 and TRBJ2-5; 10 nucleotides agree with TRBD1. V lost 7 bases and J lost 6; bases outside the gene matches: 5. Germline CDR1 is ENHRY and CDR2 is SYGVKD. CDR3 length equals 13 residues. CDR3 amino acids: CAIMPDRGQTQYF. The CDR3 nucleotides are TGTGCCATCATGCCCGACAGGGGGCAGACCCAGTACTTC.

The gene calls are TRBV30 and TRBJ2-5; D is perhaps TRBD2 (6 bases). V lost 1 base to trimming and J lost 9 bases, with 12 bases between them. This CDR3 has 12 residues. Germline V gene sequence: CDR1 GTSNPN, CDR2 SVGIG (reference sequence). For the CDR3, the DNA is TGTGCCTGGAGTGACGGCAGCGGGTCCCAGTACTTC. Translating it yields CAWSDGSGSQYF.

The CDR3 spells CASSLAMGRNGELFF. The CDR3 DNA follows: TGCGCCAGCAGCTTGGCGATGGGGAGGAACGGGGAGCTGTTTTTT. The V call is TRBV5-1, the J call TRBJ2-2, with D possibly TRBD2 on 6 matching bases. V was pared by 0 bases and J by 7 bases, with 13 bases between. CDR1 is SGHRS and CDR2 is YFSETQ in the germline V gene. This CDR3 region has 15 residues. Full variable domain (remainder filled in from reference TRBV5-1 and TRBJ2-2): KAGVTQTPRYLIKTRGQQVTLSCSPISGHRSVSWYQQTPGQGLQFLFEYFSETQRNKGNFPGRFSGRQFSNSRSEMNVSTLELGDSALYLCASSLAMGRNGELFFGEGSRLTVL.

V and J are TRBV12-3 or TRBV12-4 and TRBJ2-2; 8 bases match TRBD1. The CDR3 has 12 residues. J lost 16 bases, V lost 6 bases, and 10 bases had no gene match. The CDR3 coding sequence is TGTGCCAGCAGAGGGGACAGGACGGGGGAGTTTTTT. Its protein is CASRGDRTGEFF.

The chain employs TRBV4-3 and TRBJ1-2, with D possibly being TRBD1 (6 bases). Trimming stripped 5 bases from V and 6 bases from J, with 13 bases between. In germline, CDR1 is LGHNA, CDR2 YSLEER. This CDR3 has 13 amino acids. DNA for the CDR3: TGCGCCAGCAGCACCGGGGGGGCCCATGGCTACACCTTC. It encodes CASSTGGAHGYTF.

The J gene is TRBJ1-1, the V gene TRBV7-9; D perhaps matches TRBD1 (6 bases). Germline values: CDR1 SEHNR, CDR2 FQNEAQ (reference sequence). V was cut by 5 bases and J by 1 base, with 8 bases left in between. The CDR3 loop spans 13 amino acids. For the CDR3, the DNA is TGTGCCAGCAGCCTGGACAGGAACACTGAAGCTTTCTTT. Translating gives CASSLDRNTEAFF. Combining the CDR3 with reference TRBV7-9 and TRBJ1-1 gives the whole variable domain DTGVSQNPRHKITKRGQNVTFRCDPISEHNRLYWYRQTLGQGPEFLTYFQNEAQLEKSRLLSDRFSAERPKGSFSTLEIQRTEQGDSAMYLCASSLDRNTEAFFGQGTRLTVV.